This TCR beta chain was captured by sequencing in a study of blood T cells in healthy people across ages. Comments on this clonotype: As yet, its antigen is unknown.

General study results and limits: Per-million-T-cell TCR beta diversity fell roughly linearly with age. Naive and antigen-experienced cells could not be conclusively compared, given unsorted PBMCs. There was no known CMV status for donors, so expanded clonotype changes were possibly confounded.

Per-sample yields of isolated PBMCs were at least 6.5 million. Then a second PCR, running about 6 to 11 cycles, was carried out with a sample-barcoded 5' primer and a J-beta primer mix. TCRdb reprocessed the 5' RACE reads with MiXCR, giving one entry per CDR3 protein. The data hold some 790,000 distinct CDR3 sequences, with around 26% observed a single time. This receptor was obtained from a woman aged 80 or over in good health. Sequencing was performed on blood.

CDR3 residues: CASSSGETDVEYF. The DNA for the CDR3 is TGTGCCAGCAGTTCTGGGGAAACAGATGTGGAGTATTTT. This chain links TRBV12-3 or TRBV12-4 with TRBJ2-3; no clear D gene. This CDR3 has 13 residues. V was cut by 4 bases and J by 13 bases, with 18 bases left in between.